The rows below give T cell receptor beta chains drawn from one sample of a study of blood T cell repertoires in COVID-19. Here immunoSEQ multiplex PCR was the method, and the copy in TCRdb shows in-frame clones only, minus some. The repertoire holds roughly 250,000 clones, with around 90% as singletons. Sequencing used peripheral blood. The receptors were gathered from a man aged 60 to 69 who had recovered from COVID-19. The CDR3 runs from the conserved cysteine through the conserved F or W. The order of the fields is V gene, clone size, J gene, D gene, CDR3 DNA, CDR3 protein. D genes are given only for firm matches. Not every row has a clone size; where given, it reads once, few, many or a size class.

>TRBV5-4|NA|TRBJ1-2|NA
TGTGCCAGCAGCCGCGACGGGACTAACTATGGCTACACCTTC
CASSRDGTNYGYTF
>TRBV18|NA|TRBJ1-2|TRBD1
TGTGCCAGCTCATCAAGGACAGGGTTTGATGGCTACACCTTC
CASSSRTGFDGYTF
>TRBV12-1|NA|TRBJ1-5|NA
TGTGCCAGCAGCGCATCCAGTAATCAGCCCCAGCATTTT
CASSASSNQPQHF
>TRBV12-5|NA|TRBJ1-4|TRBD1
TGTGCTAGGGTCCCTACCCTCCAGGGGGCGTATGAAAAACTGTTTTTT
CARVPTLQGAYEKLFF
>TRBV7-9|once|TRBJ2-7|TRBD1
TGTGCCAGCAGCTTAGGAACAGGGGGCGAGCAGTACTTC
CASSLGTGGEQYF
>TRBV2|NA|TRBJ2-7|TRBD1
TGTGCCAGCAAACCCGGGACAGTGAACTACGAGCAGTACTTC
CASKPGTVNYEQYF
>TRBV5-1|few|TRBJ2-3|NA
TGCGCCAGCAGCTTGCGCCGAGCGAGCACAGATACGCAGTATTTT
CASSLRRASTDTQYF
>TRBV15|once|TRBJ2-4|TRBD2
TGTGCCACCTCCGCGGGGGGGCCGGCCAAAAACATTCAGTACTTC
CATSAGGPAKNIQYF
>TRBV20-1|NA|TRBJ1-1|NA
TGCAGTGCCAGTAGGAGGAACACTGAAGCTTTCTTT
CSASRRNTEAFF
>TRBV2|NA|TRBJ1-4|TRBD1
TGTGCCAGCAGTATGGGCAGGGGGGACGAAAAACTGTTTTTT
CASSMGRGDEKLFF
>TRBV18|NA|TRBJ2-5|TRBD2
TGTGCCAGCTCACCACAGGGAGGGGAGACCCAGTACTTC
CASSPQGGETQYF
>TRBV18|NA|TRBJ2-7|TRBD1
TGTGCCAGCTCGCAAAACAGGGGGTCGCCCGGGCAGTACTTC
CASSQNRGSPGQYF
>TRBV2|NA|TRBJ2-5|TRBD2
TGTGCCACCCTCTTGACAGCGGGGCAAGAGACCCAGTACTTC
CATLLTAGQETQYF
>TRBV19|NA|TRBJ2-2|TRBD2
TGTGCCAGTAGCACCCCTAGCGGGGGGGCTCCCGGGGAGCTGTTTTTT
CASSTPSGGAPGELFF
>TRBV24-1|NA|TRBJ2-2|NA
TGTGCCACCGGAGAGGGGGGGCTCACCGGGGAGCTGTTTTTT
CATGEGGLTGELFF
>TRBV7-9|once|TRBJ2-7|TRBD1
TGTGCCAGCAGCGGCGTGACAGGGGGCTACGAGCAGTACTTC
CASSGVTGGYEQYF
>TRBV12-3/TRBV12-4|NA|TRBJ1-1|NA
TGTGCCAGCAGTTTAAACAGGGCCACTGAAGCTTTCTTT
CASSLNRATEAFF
>TRBV5-6|NA|TRBJ1-4|TRBD1
TGTGCCAGCAGGCGGACAGGGGGCACTAATGAAAAACTGTTTTTT
CASRRTGGTNEKLFF
>TRBV5-5|NA|TRBJ2-1|NA
TGTGCCAGCAGCTTGCGGGTAGGAGACTCCTACAATGAGCAGTTCTTC
CASSLRVGDSYNEQFF
>TRBV27|NA|TRBJ2-1|NA
TGTGCCAGCAGTTTAATCCTAGACTCGACCTCCTACAATGAGCAGTTCTTC
CASSLILDSTSYNEQFF
>TRBV5-1|NA|TRBJ1-1|TRBD1
TGCGCCAGCAGCTTGGAGACCGGGACAGGGCTGAACACTGAAGCTTTCTTT
CASSLETGTGLNTEAFF
>TRBV5-1|once|TRBJ2-1|NA
TGCGCCAGCAGCTTGGCCAGACTCTCACCGACCTACAATGAGCAGTTCTTC
CASSLARLSPTYNEQFF
>TRBV2|NA|TRBJ1-5|NA
TGTGCCAGCCTCCGGGACACCCTTAGCAATCAGCCCCAGCATTTT
CASLRDTLSNQPQHF
>TRBV12-3/TRBV12-4|NA|TRBJ1-1|NA
TGTGCCAGCAGCCTTCACACTGAAGCTTTCTTT
CASSLHTEAFF
>TRBV6-4|NA|TRBJ1-1|NA
TGTGCCAGCAGTGTCACAATCGGGGTAGGGCGCGCTTTCTTT
CASSVTIGVGRAFF
>TRBV4-1|NA|TRBJ1-5|NA
TGCGCCAGCAGCCAAGATCCCCTGGGGGGTAACAGCAATCAGCCCCAGCATTTT
CASSQDPLGGNSNQPQHF
>TRBV6-1|NA|TRBJ1-6|NA
TGTGCCAGCAGTGAAGCAGGGGCAGGGAGGTGGAATTCACCCCTCCACTTT
CASSEAGAGRWNSPLHF
>TRBV10-2|NA|TRBJ2-5|TRBD2
TGCGCCAACCCTAGCGGGACGCACCAAGAGACCCAGTACTTC
CANPSGTHQETQYF
>TRBV11-2|NA|TRBJ1-4|TRBD1
TGTGCCAGCAGCTTCGGACAGGGTGAAAAACTGTTTTTT
CASSFGQGEKLFF
>TRBV5-8|once|TRBJ1-5|TRBD1
TGTGCCAGCAGCCAAGGGACAGCTAATCAGCCCCAGCATTTT
CASSQGTANQPQHF
>TRBV19|NA|TRBJ1-2|NA
TGTGCCAGTAGTAAGGGACTGCGGTATGGCTACACCTTC
CASSKGLRYGYTF
>TRBV29-1|NA|TRBJ1-2|TRBD1
TGCAGCGTTGAAGATTTTCTCCGAGAGGACAGGGGTAACTATGGCTACACCTTC
CSVEDFLREDRGNYGYTF
>TRBV7-8|NA|TRBJ1-4|TRBD1
TGTGCCAGCAGCGAACTAGGGACAGGGCTGAGGGAAAAACTGTTTTTT
CASSELGTGLREKLFF
>TRBV18|NA|TRBJ1-3|NA
TGTGCCAGCTCACCGAGGGAGGGGCTCTCTGGAAACACCATATATTTT
CASSPREGLSGNTIYF
>TRBV7-8|NA|TRBJ1-2|NA
TGTGCCAGCAGCTCTCCGGTAGGGGACATTAGCTATGGCTACACCTTC
CASSSPVGDISYGYTF
>TRBV5-1|NA|TRBJ2-3|TRBD2
TGCGCCAGCAGCTTGCTAGGACAGATACTAGCGGGACAAACCACAGATACGCAGTATTTT
CASSLLGQILAGQTTDTQYF
>TRBV7-9|NA|TRBJ1-4|NA
TGTGCCAGCAGCTTGACGACAGGAGAAAAACTGTTTTTT
CASSLTTGEKLFF
>TRBV19|NA|TRBJ1-1|TRBD1
TGTGCCAGTACCACCGGGACAGGGGCGTACCGCACTGAAGCTTTCTTT
CASTTGTGAYRTEAFF
>TRBV7-2|NA|TRBJ2-1|NA
TGTGCCAGCAGCTTACGGGGTACCCCCTACAATGAGCAGTTCTTC
CASSLRGTPYNEQFF